This T cell receptor beta chain was sequenced in a study of OX40 agonist ivuxolimab in advanced cancers. Generated by immunoSEQ multiplex PCR, the TCRdb table keeps only in-frame clones and is missing some. The sample holds about 67,000 clones, roughly 90% seen once. The receptor was derived from an adult with an advanced solid tumor such as melanoma, head and neck, liver or kidney cancer. The sequencing used CD4+ or CD8+ T cells sorted from blood, collected in a trial of the OX40 agonist ivuxolimab.

The CDR3 nucleotides read TGTGCCAGCTCACCAGTCACGTCTGGGGCCAACGTCCTGACTTTC. This gives the protein CASSPVTSGANVLTF. J is TRBJ2-6 and V is TRBV18; no firm D call. CDR1 and CDR2 from the germline V gene are KGHSH and LQKENI. V was cut by 2 bases and J by 1 base, with 6 bases left in between. CDR3 length equals 15 residues.